This entry concerns a single TCR beta chain. Its antigen is still unknown. V gave up 4 bases and J gave up 7 bases; unmatched junction bases: 15. There are 17 residues in the CDR3. Germline V gene data show CDR1 as SGHDT and CDR2 as YYEEEE. The assay was immunoSEQ multiplex PCR, and TCRdb's table has in-frame clones only and misses some. The profile shows nearly 8,000 clones, about 72% of them singletons. The source of the sample is a study of high-grade serous ovarian cancer treatment subgroups. Tumor samples were taken before definitive surgery or chemotherapy. Broader study findings: Bulk tumor TCR sequencing gave no spatial information.

This sequence originates from a human donor with high-grade serous ovarian cancer. This chain joins TRBV5-6 and TRBJ2-1; 9 bases are shared with TRBD1. The sequencing sample was made of tumor tissue. The CDR3 loop is CASSRPGTGRLGNEQFF. CDR3 nucleotides: TGTGCCAGCAGCCGACCCGGGACAGGGAGGTTGGGGAATGAGCAGTTCTTC.